The rows below give T cell receptor beta chains drawn from one sample of a study of blood T cell repertoires in COVID-19. Clones were sequenced by immunoSEQ multiplex PCR, and TCRdb holds only the in-frame ones, with some missing. Counted here are roughly 190,000 clones, about 80% occurring once; the ten biggest clones make up approximately 2.4%. The sequenced sample consisted of peripheral blood. Receptors were obtained from a human donor with acute or convalescent COVID-19. The donor label of this sample is uncertain. Both conserved end residues are part of each CDR3. A D gene is named only where the DNA matches it firmly. Expanded clones are given a class, and other clones once, few, many or no size at all.

J: TRBJ2-7; size: .; V: TRBV24-1; length: 13; D: .; DNA: TGTGCCACCAGTGATAGTGAGGCCTACGAGCAGTACTTC; CDR3: CATSDSEAYEQYF
J: TRBJ2-7; size: .; V: TRBV2; length: 17; D: TRBD2; DNA: TGTGCCAGCACCGGGACTAGCGGGGGGGCCAGAAGCGACGAGCAGTACTTC; CDR3: CASTGTSGGARSDEQYF
J: TRBJ1-4; size: .; V: TRBV3-1/TRBV3-2; length: 15; D: TRBD1; DNA: TGTGCCAGCAGCCCCCGGGACAGGCAGATCGAAAAACTGTTTTTT; CDR3: CASSPRDRQIEKLFF
J: TRBJ2-3; size: .; V: TRBV30; length: 11; D: .; DNA: TGTGCCTTCAGGTTCACAGATACGCAGTATTTT; CDR3: CAFRFTDTQYF
J: TRBJ1-4; size: .; V: TRBV3-1/TRBV3-2; length: 13; D: .; DNA: TGTGCCAGCAGCCCCAACAGGAATGAAAAACTGTTTTTT; CDR3: CASSPNRNEKLFF
J: TRBJ2-7; size: .; V: TRBV5-1; length: 14; D: .; DNA: TGCGCCAGCAGCTTGGCCGGACATATTCACGAGCAGTACTTC; CDR3: CASSLAGHIHEQYF
J: TRBJ1-6; size: few; V: TRBV5-1; length: 14; D: .; DNA: TGCGCCAGCAGCTTGGGGGGCGATAATTCACCCCTCCACTTT; CDR3: CASSLGGDNSPLHF
J: TRBJ1-3; size: .; V: TRBV19; length: 16; D: .; DNA: TGTGCCAGTAGTCAACAGGGAAAGGGCTCTGGAAACACCATATATTTT; CDR3: CASSQQGKGSGNTIYF
J: TRBJ2-1; size: .; V: TRBV5-1; length: 16; D: .; DNA: TGCGCCAGCAGCCCCCCCCGGGGGAACTCCTACAATGAGCAGTTCTTC; CDR3: CASSPPRGNSYNEQFF
J: TRBJ1-1; size: .; V: TRBV30; length: 13; D: TRBD1; DNA: TGTGCCTGGAGTCACAGGGGGCAGGGTGAAGCTTTCTTT; CDR3: CAWSHRGQGEAFF
J: TRBJ2-7; size: .; V: TRBV6-6; length: 13; D: .; DNA: TGTGCCAGCAGTTACCCGGGGACCTACGAGCAGTACTTC; CDR3: CASSYPGTYEQYF
J: TRBJ2-5; size: few; V: TRBV7-2; length: 13; D: TRBD2; DNA: TGTGCCAGCAGCTTAGGGCCACTAGCGGGAGAGTACTTC; CDR3: CASSLGPLAGEYF